This T cell receptor (beta chain) derives from a study of blood T cell repertoires in COVID-19. As for the study in general: Specimens from acute and convalescent COVID-19 originated in the United States, Italy and Spain.

The germline V and J ends were trimmed by 0 bases and 6 bases, with 13 bases remaining between them. CDR1 and CDR2 from the germline V gene are SGHRS and YFSETQ. CDR3 length: 14 amino acids. Generated by immunoSEQ multiplex PCR, the TCRdb table keeps only in-frame clones and is missing some. Seen here are under 65,000 clones, more than 85% observed once, and the top ten hold 2.5% to 3.5%. The gene calls are TRBV5-1 and TRBJ2-7; no reliable D call. Sequencing was performed on peripheral blood. The TCR originated in a man aged 50-60 years with acute or convalescent COVID-19. The chain's CDR3 is CASSLDHRSPEQYF. CDR3 nucleotide sequence: TGCGCCAGCAGCTTGGATCATAGATCGCCCGAGCAGTACTTC.